This TCR beta chain is from a study of blood T cells in healthy people across ages. General study findings and limits: No one knew whether donors had CMV, which possibly confounded expanded clonotype changes.

Sample-barcoded 5' priming and a J-beta primer mix drove a second PCR of 7 to 11 cycles. TCRdb fed the 5' RACE reads into MiXCR, producing one record per CDR3 protein. Of about 1,500,000 distinct CDR3 sequences in the sample, over 25% were seen once. This clonotype turned up a few times. Its antigen remains unknown. CDR1 and CDR2 from the germline V gene are LNHNV and YYDKDF (reference sequence). V lost 4 bases and J lost 6, with 12 bases in between. This CDR3 has 13 residues. Sequenced: blood. This sequence was found in a woman aged 25 to 39 in good health. V is TRBV15 and J is TRBJ1-2, with a possible D match to TRBD1 (6 bases). CDR3 nucleotides: TGTGCCACCAGCAATGACAGGACCCATGGCTACACCTTC. This gives the protein CATSNDRTHGYTF.